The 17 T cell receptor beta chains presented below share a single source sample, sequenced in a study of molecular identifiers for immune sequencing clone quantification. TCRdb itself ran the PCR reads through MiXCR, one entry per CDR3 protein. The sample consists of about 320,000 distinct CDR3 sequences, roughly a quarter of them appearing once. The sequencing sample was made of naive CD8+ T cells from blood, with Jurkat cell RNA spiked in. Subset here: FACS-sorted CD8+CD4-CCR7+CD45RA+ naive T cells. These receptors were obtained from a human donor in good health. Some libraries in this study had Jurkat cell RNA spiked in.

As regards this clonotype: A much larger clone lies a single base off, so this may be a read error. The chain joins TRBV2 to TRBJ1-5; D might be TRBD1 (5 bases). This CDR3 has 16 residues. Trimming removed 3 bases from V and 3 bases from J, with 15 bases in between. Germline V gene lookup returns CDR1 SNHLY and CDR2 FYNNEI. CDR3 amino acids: CASSDGGLFNNQPQHF. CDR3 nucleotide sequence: TGTGCCAGCAGTGATGGGGGTCTGTTTAACAATCAGCCCCAGCATTTT.

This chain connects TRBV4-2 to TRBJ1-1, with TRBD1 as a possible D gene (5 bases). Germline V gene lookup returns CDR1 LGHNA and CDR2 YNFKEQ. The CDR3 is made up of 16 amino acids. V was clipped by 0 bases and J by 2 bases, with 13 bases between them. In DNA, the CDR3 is TGTGCCAGCAGCCAAGATCGGGGGAGGATTAACACTGAAGCTTTCTTT. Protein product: CASSQDRGRINTEAFF.

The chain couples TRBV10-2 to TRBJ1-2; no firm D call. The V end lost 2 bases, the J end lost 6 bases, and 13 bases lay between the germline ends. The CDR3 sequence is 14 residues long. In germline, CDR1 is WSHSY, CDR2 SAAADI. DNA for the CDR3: TGCGCCAGCAGTGAGGGTCAAATAGCGCATGGCTACACCTTC. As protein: CASSEGQIAHGYTF.

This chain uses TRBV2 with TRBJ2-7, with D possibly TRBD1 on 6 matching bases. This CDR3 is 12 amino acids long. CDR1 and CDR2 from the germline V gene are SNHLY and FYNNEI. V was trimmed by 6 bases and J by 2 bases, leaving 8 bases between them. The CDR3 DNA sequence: TGTGCCAGCAGGGACAGTCCCTACGAGCAGTACTTC. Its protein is CASRDSPYEQYF.

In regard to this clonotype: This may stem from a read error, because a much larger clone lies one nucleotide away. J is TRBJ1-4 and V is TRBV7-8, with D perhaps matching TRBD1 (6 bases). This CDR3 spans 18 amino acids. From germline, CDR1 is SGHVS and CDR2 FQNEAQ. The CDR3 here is CASSFPRGGAGANEELFF. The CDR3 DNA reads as TGTGCCAGCAGCTTCCCTAGGGGGGGCGCGGGGGCTAATGAAGAACTGTTTTTT.

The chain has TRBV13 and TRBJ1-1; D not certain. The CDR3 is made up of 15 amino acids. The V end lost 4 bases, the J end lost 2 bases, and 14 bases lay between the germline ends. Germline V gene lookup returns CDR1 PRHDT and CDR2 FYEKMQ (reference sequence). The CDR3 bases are TGTGCCAGCAGCTCTACAAACGGACCTAACACTGAAGCTTTCTTT. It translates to CASSSTNGPNTEAFF.

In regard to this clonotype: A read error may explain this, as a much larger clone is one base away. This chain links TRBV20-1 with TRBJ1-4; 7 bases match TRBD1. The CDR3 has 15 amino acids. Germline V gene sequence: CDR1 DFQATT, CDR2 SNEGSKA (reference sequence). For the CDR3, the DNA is TGCAGTGCCGAGGCCGGGACAGCAACTAATGAAGAACTGTTTTTT. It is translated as CSAEAGTATNEELFF.

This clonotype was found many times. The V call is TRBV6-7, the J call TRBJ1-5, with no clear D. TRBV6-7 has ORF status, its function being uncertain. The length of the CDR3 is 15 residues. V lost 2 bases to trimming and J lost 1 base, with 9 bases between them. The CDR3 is CASSYGRKSNQPQHF. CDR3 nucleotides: TGTGCCAGCAGTTACGGGCGGAAAAGCAATCAGCCCCAGCATTTT.

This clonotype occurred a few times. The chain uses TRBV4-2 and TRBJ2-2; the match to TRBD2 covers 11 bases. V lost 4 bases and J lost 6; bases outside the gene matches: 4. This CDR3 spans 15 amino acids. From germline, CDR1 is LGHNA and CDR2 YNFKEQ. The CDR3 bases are TGTGCCAGCAGCCTAGCGGGAGGGCCCTCCGGGGAGCTGTTTTTT. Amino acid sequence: CASSLAGGPSGELFF.

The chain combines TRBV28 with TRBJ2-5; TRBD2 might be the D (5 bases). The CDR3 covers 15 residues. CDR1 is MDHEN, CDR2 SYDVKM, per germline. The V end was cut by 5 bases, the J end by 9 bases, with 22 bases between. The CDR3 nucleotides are TGTGCCAGCAGTCCAGGCTTGCTCCAGAGGGAGCCCCAGTACTTC. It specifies CASSPGLLQREPQYF.

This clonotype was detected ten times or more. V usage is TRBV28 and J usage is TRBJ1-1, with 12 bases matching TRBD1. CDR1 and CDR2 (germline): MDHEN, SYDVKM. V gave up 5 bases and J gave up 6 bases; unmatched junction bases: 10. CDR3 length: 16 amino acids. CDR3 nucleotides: TGTGCCAGCAGTCTCGTTAAGGGACAGGGGGCCCCTGAAGCTTTCTTT. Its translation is CASSLVKGQGAPEAFF.

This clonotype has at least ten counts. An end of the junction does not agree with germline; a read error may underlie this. This CDR3 reads CASSPGPAGQDF. CDR3 coding DNA: TGCGCCAGCAGCCCGGGACCTGCTGGCCAAGACTTC. V usage is TRBV5-1 and J usage is TRBJ2-7; D is tentatively TRBD1 or TRBD2 (5 bases each). Per germline, CDR1 SGHRS and CDR2 YFSETQ. CDR3 length equals 12 residues.

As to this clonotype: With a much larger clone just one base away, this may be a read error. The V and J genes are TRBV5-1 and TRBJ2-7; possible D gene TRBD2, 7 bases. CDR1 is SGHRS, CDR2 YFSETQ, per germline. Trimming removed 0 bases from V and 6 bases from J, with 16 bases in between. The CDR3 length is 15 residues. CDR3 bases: TGCGCCAGCAGCTTGGCCGGGGGGCTCCCCTGCGAGCAGTACTTC. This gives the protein CASSLAGGLPCEQYF. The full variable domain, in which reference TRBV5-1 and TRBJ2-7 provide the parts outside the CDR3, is KAGVTQTPRYLIKTRGQQVTLSCSPISGHRSVSWYQQTPGQGLQFLFEYFSETQRNKGNFPGRFSGRQFSNSRSEMNVSTLELGDSALYLCASSLAGGLPCEQYFGPGTRLTVT.

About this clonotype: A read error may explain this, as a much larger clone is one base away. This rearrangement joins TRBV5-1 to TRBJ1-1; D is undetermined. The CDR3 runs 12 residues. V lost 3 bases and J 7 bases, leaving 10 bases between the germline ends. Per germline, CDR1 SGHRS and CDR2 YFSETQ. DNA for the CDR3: TGCGCCAGCAGCTCGGACGGGAATGAAGCTTTCTTT. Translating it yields CASSSDGNEAFF.

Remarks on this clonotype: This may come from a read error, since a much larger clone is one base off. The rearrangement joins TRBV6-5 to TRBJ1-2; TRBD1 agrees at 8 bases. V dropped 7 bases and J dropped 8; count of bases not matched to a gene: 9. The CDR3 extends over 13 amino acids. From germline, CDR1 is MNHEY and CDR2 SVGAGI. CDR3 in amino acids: CASTRTGQRGYTF. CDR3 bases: TGTGCCAGCACCAGGACAGGGCAAAGGGGCTACACCTTC.

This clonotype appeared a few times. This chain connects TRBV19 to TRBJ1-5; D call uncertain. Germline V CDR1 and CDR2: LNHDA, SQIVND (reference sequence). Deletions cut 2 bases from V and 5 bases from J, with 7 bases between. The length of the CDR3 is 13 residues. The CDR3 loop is CASSIQFDQPQHF. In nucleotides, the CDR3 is TGTGCCAGTAGTATACAGTTTGATCAGCCCCAGCATTTT.

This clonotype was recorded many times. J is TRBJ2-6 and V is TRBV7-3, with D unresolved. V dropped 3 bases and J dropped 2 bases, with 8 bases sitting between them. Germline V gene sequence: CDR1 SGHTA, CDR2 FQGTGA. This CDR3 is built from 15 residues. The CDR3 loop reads CASSFDVAGANVLTF. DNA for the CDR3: TGTGCCAGCAGCTTCGACGTAGCTGGGGCCAACGTCCTGACTTTC.